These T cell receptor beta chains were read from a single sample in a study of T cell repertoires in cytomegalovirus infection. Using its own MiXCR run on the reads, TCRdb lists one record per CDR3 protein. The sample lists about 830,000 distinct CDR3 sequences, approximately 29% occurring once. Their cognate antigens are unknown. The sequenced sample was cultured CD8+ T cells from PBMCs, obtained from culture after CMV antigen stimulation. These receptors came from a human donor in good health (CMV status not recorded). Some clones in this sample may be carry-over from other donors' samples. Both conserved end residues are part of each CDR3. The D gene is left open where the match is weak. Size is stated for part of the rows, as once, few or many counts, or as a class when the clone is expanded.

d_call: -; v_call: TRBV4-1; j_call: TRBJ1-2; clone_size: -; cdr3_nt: TGCGCCAGCAGCCAATGGGCAGGGACCTATGGCTACACCTTC; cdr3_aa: CASSQWAGTYGYTF
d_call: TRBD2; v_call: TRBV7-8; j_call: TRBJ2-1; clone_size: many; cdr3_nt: TGTGCCAGCAGCTTAGGGACTAGCGGGGTTCCTGAGCAGTTCTTC; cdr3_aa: CASSLGTSGVPEQFF
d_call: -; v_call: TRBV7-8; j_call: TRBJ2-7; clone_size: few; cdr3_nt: TGTGCCAGCACCCTAGGGGGGCACGAGCAGTACTTC; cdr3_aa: CASTLGGHEQYF
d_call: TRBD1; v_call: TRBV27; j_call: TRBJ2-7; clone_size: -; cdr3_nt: TGTGCCAGCAGTTTATCGCGGACAGGGGCGGTCTACGAGCAGTACTTC; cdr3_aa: CASSLSRTGAVYEQYF
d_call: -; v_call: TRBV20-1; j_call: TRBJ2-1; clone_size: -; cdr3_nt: TGCAGTGCTAGTCGGGGGCTCGGCAATGAGCAGTTCTTC; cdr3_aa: CSASRGLGNEQFF
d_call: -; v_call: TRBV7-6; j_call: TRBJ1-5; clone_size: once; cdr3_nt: TGTGCCAGCAGCGAAGAACGGGGTCAAGCACTTCCCCAGCATTTT; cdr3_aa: CASSEERGQALPQHF
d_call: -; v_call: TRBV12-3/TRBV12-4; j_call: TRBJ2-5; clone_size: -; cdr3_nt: TGTGCCAGCAGTCCAGGACTGTATTTGGGGGAGACCCAGTACTTC; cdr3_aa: CASSPGLYLGETQYF
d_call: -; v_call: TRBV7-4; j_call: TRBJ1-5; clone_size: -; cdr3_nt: TGTGCCAGCAGCTCCGACCTTGGGACCTTAAACCCCCACAATCAGCCCCAGCATTTT; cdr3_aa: CASSSDLGTLNPHNQPQHF
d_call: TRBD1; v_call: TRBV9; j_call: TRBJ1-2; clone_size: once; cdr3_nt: TGTGCCAGCAGCGCCTCCGGGACAGGGAGAACTGATGGCTACACCTTC; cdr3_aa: CASSASGTGRTDGYTF
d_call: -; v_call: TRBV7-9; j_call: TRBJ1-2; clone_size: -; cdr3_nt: TGTGCCAGCAGCGCCCCAGGGTTCAACTATGGCTACACCTTC; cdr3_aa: CASSAPGFNYGYTF
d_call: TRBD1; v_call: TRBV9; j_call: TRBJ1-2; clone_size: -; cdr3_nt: TGTGCCAGCAGCGTAGCAGACAGGGAGAATGGCTACACCTTC; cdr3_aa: CASSVADRENGYTF
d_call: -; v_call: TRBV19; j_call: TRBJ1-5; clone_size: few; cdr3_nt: TGTGCCAGTAGTATAAAGCAGGGTGGAAATCAGCCCCAGCATTTT; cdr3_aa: CASSIKQGGNQPQHF
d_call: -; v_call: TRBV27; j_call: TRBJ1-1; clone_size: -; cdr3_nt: TGTGCCAGCAGGCCGTCGGGAATCTCGCACACTGAAGCTTTCTTT; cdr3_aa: CASRPSGISHTEAFF
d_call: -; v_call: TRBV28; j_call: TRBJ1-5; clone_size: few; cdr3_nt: TGTGCCAGCAGCCCATCGATGGCAGGGCTAAATCAGCCCCAGCATTTT; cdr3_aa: CASSPSMAGLNQPQHF
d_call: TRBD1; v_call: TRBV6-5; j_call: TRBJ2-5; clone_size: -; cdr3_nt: TGTGCCAGCAGTTACTCAGGGACAGGGGGGTGGGAGACCCAGTACTTC; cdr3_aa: CASSYSGTGGWETQYF
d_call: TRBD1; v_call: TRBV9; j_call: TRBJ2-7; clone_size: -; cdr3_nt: TGTGCCAGCAGCGTAGGTCAGGGGGCCAACGAGCAGTACTTC; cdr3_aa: CASSVGQGANEQYF
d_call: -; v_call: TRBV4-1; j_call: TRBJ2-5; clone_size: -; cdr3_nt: TGCGCCAGCAGCCAAGATCCAGGGATTGGACAAGAGACCCAGTACTTC; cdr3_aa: CASSQDPGIGQETQYF
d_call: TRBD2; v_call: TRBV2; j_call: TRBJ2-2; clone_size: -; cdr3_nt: TGTGCCAGCAGTGAACTGTTGCGGGGGGCCTACACCGGGGAGCTGTTTTTT; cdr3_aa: CASSELLRGAYTGELFF
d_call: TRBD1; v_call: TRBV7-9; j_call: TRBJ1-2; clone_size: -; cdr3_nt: TGTGCCAGCAGCTTTGGGACAGGCGCCTCGAGGGACTATGGCTACACCTTC; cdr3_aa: CASSFGTGASRDYGYTF
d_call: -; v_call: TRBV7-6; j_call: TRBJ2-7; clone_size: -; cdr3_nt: TGTGCCAGCAGCTTAGGGGTAAACTACGAGCAGTACTTC; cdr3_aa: CASSLGVNYEQYF
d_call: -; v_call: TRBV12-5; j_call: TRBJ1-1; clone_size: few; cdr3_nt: TGTGCTAGTGGTTTCTCCTTAGGACAAAAGAACACTGAAGCTTTCTTT; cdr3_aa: CASGFSLGQKNTEAFF
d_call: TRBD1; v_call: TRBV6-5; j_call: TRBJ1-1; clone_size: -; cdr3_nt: TGTGCCAGCAGTCCCTCAGGGGGGGCGCAAACTGAAGCTTTCTTT; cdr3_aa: CASSPSGGAQTEAFF
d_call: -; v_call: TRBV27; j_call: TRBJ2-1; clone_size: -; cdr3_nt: TGTGCCAGCAGGGGCATCAGGGGGGGCTACAATGAGCAGTTCTTC; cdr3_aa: CASRGIRGGYNEQFF
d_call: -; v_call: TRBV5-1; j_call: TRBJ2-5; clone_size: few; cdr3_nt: TGCGCCAGCAGCTTTTTGGGAGACCGGGGGGAGACCCAGTACTTC; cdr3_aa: CASSFLGDRGETQYF
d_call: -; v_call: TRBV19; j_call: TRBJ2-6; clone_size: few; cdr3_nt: TGTGCCAGTAGTATGGGATTATCCGCGGCCAACGTCCTGACTTTC; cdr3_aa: CASSMGLSAANVLTF
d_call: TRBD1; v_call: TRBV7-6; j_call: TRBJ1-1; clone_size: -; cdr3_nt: TGTGCCACACTCCCCCCAGGGGGGCCAGGCACTGAAGCTTTCTTT; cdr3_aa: CATLPPGGPGTEAFF